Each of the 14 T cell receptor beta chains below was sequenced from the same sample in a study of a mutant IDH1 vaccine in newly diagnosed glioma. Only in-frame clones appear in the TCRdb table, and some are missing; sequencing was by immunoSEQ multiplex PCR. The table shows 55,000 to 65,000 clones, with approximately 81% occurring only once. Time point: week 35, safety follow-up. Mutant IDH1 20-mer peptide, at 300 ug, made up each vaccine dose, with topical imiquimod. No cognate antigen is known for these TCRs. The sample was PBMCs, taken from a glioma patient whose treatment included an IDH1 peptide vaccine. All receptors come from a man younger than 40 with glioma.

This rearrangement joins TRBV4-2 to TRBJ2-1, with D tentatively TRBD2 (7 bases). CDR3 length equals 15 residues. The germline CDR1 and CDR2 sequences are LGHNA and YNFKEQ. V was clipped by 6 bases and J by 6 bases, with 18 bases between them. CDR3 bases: TGTGCCAGCAGACCCCTTGAGGCGGGGGCCAATGAGCAGTTCTTC. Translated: CASRPLEAGANEQFF.

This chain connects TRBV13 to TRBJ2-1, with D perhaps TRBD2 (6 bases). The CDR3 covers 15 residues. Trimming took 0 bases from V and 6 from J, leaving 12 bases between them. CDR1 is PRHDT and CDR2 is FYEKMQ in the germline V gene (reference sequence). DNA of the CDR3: TGTGCCAGCAGCTTAGGCGGGAGATATTCCAATGAGCAGTTCTTC. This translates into CASSLGGRYSNEQFF.

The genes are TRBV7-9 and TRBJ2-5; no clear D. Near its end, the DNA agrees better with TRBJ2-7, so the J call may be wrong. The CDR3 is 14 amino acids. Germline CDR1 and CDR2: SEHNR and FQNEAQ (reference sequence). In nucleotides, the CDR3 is TGTGCCAGCAGCTTAGGTGGGCCCCTCCTCGAGCAGTACTTC. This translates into CASSLGGPLLEQYF.

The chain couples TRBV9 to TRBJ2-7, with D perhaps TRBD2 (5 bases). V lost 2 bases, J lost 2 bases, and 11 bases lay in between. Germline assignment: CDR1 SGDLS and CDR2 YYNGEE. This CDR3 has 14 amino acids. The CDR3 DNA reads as TGTGCCAGCAGCGTTGAGGGCTCGCCCTACGAGCAGTACTTC. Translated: CASSVEGSPYEQYF.

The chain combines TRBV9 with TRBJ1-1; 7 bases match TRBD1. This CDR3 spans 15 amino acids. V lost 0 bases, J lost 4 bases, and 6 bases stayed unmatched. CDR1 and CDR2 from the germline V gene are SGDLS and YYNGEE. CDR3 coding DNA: TGTGCCAGCAGCGTAGAGACAGGGCCCGGCACTGAAGCTTTCTTT. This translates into CASSVETGPGTEAFF.

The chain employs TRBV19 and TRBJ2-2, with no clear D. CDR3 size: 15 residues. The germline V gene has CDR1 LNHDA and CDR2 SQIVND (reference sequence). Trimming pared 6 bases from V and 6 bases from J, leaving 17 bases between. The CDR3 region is CASSRSTKIAGELFF. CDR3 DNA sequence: TGTGCCAGTAGCCGATCGACCAAAATCGCCGGGGAGCTGTTTTTT.

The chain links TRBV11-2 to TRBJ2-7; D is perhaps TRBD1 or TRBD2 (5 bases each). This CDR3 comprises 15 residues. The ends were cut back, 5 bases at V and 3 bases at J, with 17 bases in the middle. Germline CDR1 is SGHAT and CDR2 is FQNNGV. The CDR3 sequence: CASSIPGRRFYEQYF. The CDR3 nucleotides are TGTGCCAGCAGCATTCCGGGACGGAGGTTCTACGAGCAGTACTTC.

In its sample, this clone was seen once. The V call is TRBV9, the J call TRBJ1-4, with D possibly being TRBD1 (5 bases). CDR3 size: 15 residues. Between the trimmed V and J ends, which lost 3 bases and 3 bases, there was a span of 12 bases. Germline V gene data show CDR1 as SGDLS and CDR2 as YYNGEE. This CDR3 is CASSAIGTPNEKLFF. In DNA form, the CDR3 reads TGTGCCAGCAGCGCCATCGGGACGCCTAATGAAAAACTGTTTTTT. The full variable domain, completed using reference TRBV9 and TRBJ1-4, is DSGVTQTPKHLITATGQRVTLRCSPRSGDLSVYWYQQSLDQGLQFLIQYYNGEERAKGNILERFSAQQFPDLHSELNLSSLELGDSALYFCASSAIGTPNEKLFFGSGTQLSVL.

CDR3 amino acids: CASSQARGTELVDTEAFF. CDR3 coding DNA: TGTGCCAGCAGCCAGGCCCGGGGAACCGAGTTGGTGGACACTGAAGCTTTCTTT. The chain has TRBV14 and TRBJ1-1; D ambiguous. Germline V gives CDR1 SGHDN, CDR2 FVKESK. V dropped 3 bases and J dropped 3 bases, with 23 bases sitting between them. The CDR3 is 18 residues long.

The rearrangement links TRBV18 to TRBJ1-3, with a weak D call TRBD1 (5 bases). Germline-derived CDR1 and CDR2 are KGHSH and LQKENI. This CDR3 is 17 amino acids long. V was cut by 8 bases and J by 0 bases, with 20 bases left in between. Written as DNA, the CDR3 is TGTGCCAGCGCGCCCAGACAAGGGGAGTACTCTGGAAACACCATATATTTT. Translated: CASAPRQGEYSGNTIYF. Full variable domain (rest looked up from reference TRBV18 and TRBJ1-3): NAGVMQNPRHLVRRRGQEARLRCSPMKGHSHVYWYRQLPEEGLKFMVYLQKENIIDESGMPKERFSAEFPKEGPSILRIQQVVRGDSAAYFCASAPRQGEYSGNTIYFGEGSWLTVV.

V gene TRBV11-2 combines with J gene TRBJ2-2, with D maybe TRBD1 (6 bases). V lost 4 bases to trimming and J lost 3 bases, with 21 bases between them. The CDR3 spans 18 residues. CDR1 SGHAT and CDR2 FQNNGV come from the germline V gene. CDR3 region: CASSSQSGGGTYTGELFF. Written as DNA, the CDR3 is TGTGCCAGCAGCTCCCAATCGGGTGGGGGCACCTACACCGGGGAGCTGTTTTTT.

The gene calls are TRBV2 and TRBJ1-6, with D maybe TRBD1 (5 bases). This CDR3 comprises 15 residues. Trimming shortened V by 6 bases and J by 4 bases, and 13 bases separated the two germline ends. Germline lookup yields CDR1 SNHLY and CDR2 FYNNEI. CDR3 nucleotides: TGTGCCAGCAGCCCCGACAGCAAGTATAATTCACCCCTCCACTTT. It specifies CASSPDSKYNSPLHF.

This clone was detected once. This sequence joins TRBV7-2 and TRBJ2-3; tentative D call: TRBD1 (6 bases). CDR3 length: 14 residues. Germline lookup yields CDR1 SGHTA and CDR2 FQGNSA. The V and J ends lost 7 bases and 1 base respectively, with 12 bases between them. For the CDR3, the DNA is TGTGCCAGCATCTTTGGGGGCGGCACAGATACGCAGTATTTT. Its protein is CASIFGGGTDTQYF.

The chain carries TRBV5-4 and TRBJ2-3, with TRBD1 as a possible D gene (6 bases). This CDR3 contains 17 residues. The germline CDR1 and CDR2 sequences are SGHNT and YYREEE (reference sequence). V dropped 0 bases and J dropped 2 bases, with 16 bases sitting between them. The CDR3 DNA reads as TGTGCCAGCAGCTTGGTGCAAGGGGGATGGTCCACAGATACGCAGTATTTT. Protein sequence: CASSLVQGGWSTDTQYF.